The rows below give T cell receptor beta chains drawn from one sample of a study of cytomegalovirus exposure and HLA in healthy donors. TCRdb keeps only in-frame clones here, not all; method: immunoSEQ multiplex PCR. Counted here are around 50,000 clones, approximately 83% occurring once; the ten biggest clones make up roughly 4.5%. Sequences were obtained from PBMCs. The receptors originated from a man aged 30 to 39 in good health and CMV-seronegative. CDR3s leave out the opening cysteine and the closing phenylalanine or tryptophan.

TRBJ1-6	TRBV6-5	ASSYSGDNSPLH
TRBJ2-1	TRBV7-2	ASSLVSARGSYNEQF
TRBJ2-3	TRBV10-3	AISEGLAGATDTQY
TRBJ2-2	TRBV11-3	ASGRADGELF
.	TRBV7-2	ASSLAGQASEQY
TRBJ2-3	TRBV29-1	SVVSGGSTDTQY
TRBJ1-2	TRBV5-4	ASSLVGGGYT
TRBJ1-5	TRBV6-5	ASSPGQGARQPQH
TRBJ2-3	TRBV11-3	ASSPRGVLGGTDTQY
TRBJ1-3	TRBV7-2	ASSPTISGNTIY
TRBJ2-5	TRBV4-2	ASSPSPAGGQETQY
TRBJ2-1	TRBV11-2	ASSLDSGKIYEQF
TRBJ2-7	TRBV4-1	ASSPDSPVEQY
TRBJ2-6	TRBV4-2	ASSQESNSGANVLT
TRBJ2-2	TRBV11-2	ASSVTGGASGELF
TRBJ2-5	TRBV18	ASSPQRAGTQY
TRBJ2-5	TRBV19	ASSIEETQY
TRBJ2-1	TRBV28	ASSAVAGGRWDEQF
.	TRBV14	ASSQPGGINEQY
TRBJ2-7	TRBV4-1	ASSLGTGGTYEQY
TRBJ1-4	TRBV12-5	ATGAATNEKLF
TRBJ2-1	TRBV9	ASKSGTSNEQF
TRBJ2-1	TRBV7-2	ASSLDSGDRAGQF
TRBJ2-1	TRBV5-1	ASRRTDSSYNEQF
TRBJ2-5	TRBV27	ASSLWGGEETQY